This is a list of T cell receptor beta chains from one sample in a study of identical twins. TCRdb analysed the 5' RACE reads with MiXCR anew, one entry per CDR3 protein. The sample lists 1.5 million to 2 million distinct CDR3 sequences; 32% were seen once. The sample taken for sequencing was cord blood. The receptors shown here come from a newborn girl in good health. The CDR3 runs from the conserved cysteine through the conserved F or W. The D gene is left open where the match is weak. Size is omitted from some rows. Given values are once, few, many or a class for expanded clones.

D: TRBD2
size: NA
V: TRBV4-1
J: TRBJ2-7
CDR3: CASSQLTSGSNEQYF
DNA: TGCGCCAGCAGCCAATTGACTAGCGGGAGCAACGAGCAGTACTTC

D: NA
size: NA
V: TRBV11-3
J: TRBJ1-2
CDR3: CASTFFPRPSGCGYTF
DNA: TGTGCCAGCACCTTCTTTCCCCGACCGTCTGGATGCGGCTACACCTTC

D: TRBD1
size: few
V: TRBV5-1
J: TRBJ1-2
CDR3: CASRQDRGLGYTF
DNA: TGCGCCAGCAGACAAGACAGGGGGCTTGGCTACACCTTC

D: NA
size: NA
V: TRBV20-1
J: TRBJ2-3
CDR3: CSARDRWMLTDTQYF
DNA: TGCAGTGCTAGAGATCGATGGATGCTCACAGATACGCAGTATTTT

D: TRBD1
size: many
V: TRBV11-2
J: TRBJ1-2
CDR3: CASRGQDHGYTF
DNA: TGTGCCAGCAGAGGACAGGACCATGGCTACACCTTC

D: NA
size: NA
V: TRBV20-1
J: TRBJ1-4
CDR3: CSARDSSTNEKLFF
DNA: TGCAGTGCTAGGGACAGCTCAACTAATGAAAAACTGTTTTTT

D: TRBD2
size: NA
V: TRBV24-1
J: TRBJ2-7
CDR3: CATSGGTSGSSYEQYF
DNA: TGTGCCACCAGTGGTGGGACTAGCGGGAGCTCCTACGAGCAGTACTTC

D: NA
size: few
V: TRBV5-1
J: TRBJ2-3
CDR3: CASSLFRQNTDTQYF
DNA: TGCGCCAGCAGCCTATTTCGACAGAACACAGATACGCAGTATTTT

D: NA
size: NA
V: TRBV7-2
J: TRBJ2-5
CDR3: CASTTRHRETQYF
DNA: TGTGCCAGCACGACAAGGCACCGAGAGACCCAGTACTTC

D: TRBD2
size: NA
V: TRBV20-1
J: TRBJ2-1
CDR3: CSAMGLASYNEQFF
DNA: TGCAGTGCGATGGGACTAGCGTCGTACAATGAGCAGTTCTTC

D: NA
size: NA
V: TRBV20-1
J: TRBJ2-1
CDR3: CSAREGLDNEQFF
DNA: TGCAGTGCTAGAGAGGGTCTGGACAATGAGCAGTTCTTC

D: TRBD2
size: NA
V: TRBV20-1
J: TRBJ2-3
CDR3: CSARDLSGRADTQYF
DNA: TGCAGTGCTAGAGATCTTAGCGGGAGGGCAGATACGCAGTATTTT

D: NA
size: NA
V: TRBV4-1
J: TRBJ1-2
CDR3: CASSQVQGESCGYTF
DNA: TGCGCCAGCAGCCAAGTGCAGGGCGAGTCCTGTGGCTACACCTTC

D: NA
size: NA
V: TRBV10-3
J: TRBJ2-7
CDR3: CAINDGTSLGGQYF
DNA: TGTGCCATCAATGACGGGACTTCACTCGGCGGGCAGTACTTC

D: TRBD1
size: NA
V: TRBV12-3/TRBV12-4
J: TRBJ2-5
CDR3: CASTPKGGQGETQYF
DNA: TGTGCCAGCACTCCGAAAGGGGGACAGGGGGAGACCCAGTACTTC

D: TRBD1
size: few
V: TRBV5-1
J: TRBJ2-1
CDR3: CASSLPDRGIHNEQFF
DNA: TGCGCCAGCAGTTTGCCGGACAGGGGTATACACAATGAGCAGTTCTTC

D: NA
size: few
V: TRBV5-1
J: TRBJ1-5
CDR3: CASSLRGSGQPQHF
DNA: TGCGCCAGCAGCTTAAGGGGTAGCGGTCAGCCCCAGCATTTT

D: NA
size: NA
V: TRBV27
J: TRBJ2-4
CDR3: CASSATAAKNIQYF
DNA: TGTGCCAGCAGTGCCACGGCAGCCAAAAACATTCAGTACTTC

D: NA
size: few
V: TRBV12-3/TRBV12-4
J: TRBJ1-2
CDR3: CASSLSVGGYTF
DNA: TGTGCCAGCAGTTTATCCGTGGGTGGCTACACCTTC

D: NA
size: few
V: TRBV27
J: TRBJ2-1
CDR3: CATKRPSSYNEQFF
DNA: TGTGCCACCAAGAGACCGAGCTCCTACAATGAGCAGTTCTTC

D: TRBD2
size: few
V: TRBV5-1
J: TRBJ2-1
CDR3: CASSPSTSGGAYNEQFF
DNA: TGCGCCAGCAGCCCTTCAACTAGCGGGGGGGCCTACAATGAGCAGTTCTTC

D: NA
size: NA
V: TRBV4-1
J: TRBJ2-3
CDR3: CASSQHRETDTQYF
DNA: TGCGCCAGCAGCCAACACAGGGAGACAGATACGCAGTATTTT

D: TRBD2
size: NA
V: TRBV18
J: TRBJ2-3
CDR3: CASSPLRGGQGSTDTQYF
DNA: TGTGCCAGCTCACCACTGCGGGGGGGCCAGGGGAGCACAGATACGCAGTATTTT

D: TRBD2
size: NA
V: TRBV14
J: TRBJ2-1
CDR3: CASSQAMTSGRIWTYNEQFF
DNA: TGTGCCAGCAGCCAAGCTATGACTAGCGGGAGAATCTGGACCTACAATGAGCAGTTCTTC

D: TRBD1
size: NA
V: TRBV5-1
J: TRBJ2-5
CDR3: CASSLVTGEEQYF
DNA: TGCGCCAGCAGCTTGGTCACAGGGGAAGAGCAGTACTTC

D: NA
size: NA
V: TRBV2
J: TRBJ1-5
CDR3: CASTTGGQPQHF
DNA: TGTGCCAGCACTACGGGGGGTCAGCCCCAGCATTTT

D: TRBD2
size: NA
V: TRBV20-1
J: TRBJ2-7
CDR3: CSALKALAGKKHEQYF
DNA: TGCAGTGCCCTTAAGGCGCTAGCGGGAAAGAAGCACGAGCAGTACTTC